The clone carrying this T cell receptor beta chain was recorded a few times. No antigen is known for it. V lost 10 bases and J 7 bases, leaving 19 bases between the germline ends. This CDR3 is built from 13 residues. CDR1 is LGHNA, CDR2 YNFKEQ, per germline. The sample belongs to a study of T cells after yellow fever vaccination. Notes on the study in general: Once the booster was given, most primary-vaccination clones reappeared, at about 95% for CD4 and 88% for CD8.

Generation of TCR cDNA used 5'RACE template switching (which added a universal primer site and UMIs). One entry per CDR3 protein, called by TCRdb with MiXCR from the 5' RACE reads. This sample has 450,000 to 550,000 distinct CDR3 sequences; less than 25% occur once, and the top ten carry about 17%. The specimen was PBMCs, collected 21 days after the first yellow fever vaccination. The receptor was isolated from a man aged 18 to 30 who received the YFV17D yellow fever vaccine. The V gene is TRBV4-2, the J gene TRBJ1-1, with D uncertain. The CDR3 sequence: CAISTAGGNEAFF. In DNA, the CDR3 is TGTGCCATTTCAACCGCTGGAGGAAATGAAGCTTTCTTT.